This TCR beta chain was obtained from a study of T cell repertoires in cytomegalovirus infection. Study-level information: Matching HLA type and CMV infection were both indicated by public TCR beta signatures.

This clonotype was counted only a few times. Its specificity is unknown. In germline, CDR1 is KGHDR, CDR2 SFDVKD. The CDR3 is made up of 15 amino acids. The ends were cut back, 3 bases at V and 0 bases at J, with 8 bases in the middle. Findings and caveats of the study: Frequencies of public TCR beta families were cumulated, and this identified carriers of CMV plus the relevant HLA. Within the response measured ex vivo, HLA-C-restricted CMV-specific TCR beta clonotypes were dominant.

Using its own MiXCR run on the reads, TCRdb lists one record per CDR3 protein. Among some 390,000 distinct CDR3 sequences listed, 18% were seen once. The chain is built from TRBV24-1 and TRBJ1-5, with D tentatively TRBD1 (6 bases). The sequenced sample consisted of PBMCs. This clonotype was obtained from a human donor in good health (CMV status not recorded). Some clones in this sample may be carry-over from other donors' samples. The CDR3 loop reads CATSDGQYSNQPQHF. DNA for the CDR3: TGTGCCACCAGTGATGGACAGTATAGCAATCAGCCCCAGCATTTT.